These 32 T cell receptor beta chains share one sample of origin, sequenced in a study of cytomegalovirus exposure and HLA in healthy donors (TCRdb year 2017). The library was generated by the immunoSEQ multiplex PCR assay. For the multiplex PCR, a mixture combining 60 forward primers for TCR Vbeta segments and 13 reverse primers for TCR Jbeta segments was used. The source is immuneACCESS, and TCRdb retained only in-frame sequences with V and J called. Part of the clones is not carried over; for the studies checked, unresolved V genes explain less than half of this, and the remainder is unexplained. The sample table contains 150,000 to 200,000 clones; only one count was recorded for roughly 84% of them. The ten largest account for 1.5% to 2% of the sample. The specimen was PBMCs. The source of these receptors is a man aged 18 to 30 in good health and CMV-seronegative.

The V call is TRBV2, the J call TRBJ1-3; TRBD1 matches at 9 bases. Germline V CDR1 and CDR2: SNHLY, FYNNEI. The V gene end was trimmed by 8 bases and the J gene end by 3 bases; junction bases not matched to a gene: 5. This CDR3 spans 14 amino acids. CDR3 residues: CASVQGARGNTIYF. The CDR3 nucleotides are TGTGCCAGCGTACAGGGGGCGCGTGGAAACACCATATATTTT. Full variable domain (remainder filled in from reference TRBV2 and TRBJ1-3): EPEVTQTPSHQVTQMGQEVILRCVPISNHLYFYWYRQILGQKVEFLVSFYNNEISEKSEIFDDQFSVERPDGSNFTLKIRSTKLEDSAMYFCASVQGARGNTIYFGEGSWLTVV.

This chain connects TRBV10-3 to TRBJ2-7; 9 bases line up with TRBD1. Trimming took 6 bases from V and 5 from J; bases not matched to a gene: 5. The CDR3 sequence is 13 residues long. CDR1 and CDR2 from the germline V gene are ENHRY and SYGVKD. The CDR3 DNA follows: TGTGCCATCAGCGGACAGGGGTTCAACGAGCAGTACTTC. Protein sequence: CAISGQGFNEQYF.

The CDR3 DNA reads TGTGCCAGCAGCCAAGGATCACAGGGGGAGGGGGACCAGTACTTC. Protein: CASSQGSQGEGDQYF. The genes are TRBV4-2 and TRBJ2-5; tentative D call: TRBD1 (8 bases). Trimming took off 1 base at V and 10 bases at J, with 19 bases between the two ends. Germline values: CDR1 LGHNA, CDR2 YNFKEQ. The CDR3 runs 15 residues.

Only a few counts were recorded for this clone. The chain recombines TRBV4-3 with TRBJ2-1; 7 positions agree with TRBD2. Germline V gives CDR1 LGHNA, CDR2 YSLEER. V shed 3 bases, J shed 6 bases, and the junction held 8 bases outside the gene matches. This CDR3 is 15 amino acids long. CDR3 residues: CASSHRLAATNEQFF. DNA for the CDR3: TGCGCCAGCAGCCATAGACTAGCCGCTACCAATGAGCAGTTCTTC.

This clone has only a few counts. V is TRBV10-3 and J is TRBJ1-3; D might be TRBD1 (6 bases). This CDR3 is built from 16 residues. Trimming removed 2 bases from V and 1 base from J, with 12 bases in between. Germline values: CDR1 ENHRY, CDR2 SYGVKD. The CDR3 DNA reads TGTGCCATCAGTGAGCCAGGGGCAGGGTCTGGAAACACCATATATTTT. It encodes CAISEPGAGSGNTIYF.

The chain joins TRBV5-4 to TRBJ1-2, with 10 nucleotides matching TRBD1. CDR3 length: 14 amino acids. Per germline, CDR1 SGHNT and CDR2 YYREEE (reference sequence). The trim removed 4 bases at V and 3 bases at J, leaving 3 bases unmatched. CDR3 coding DNA: TGTGCCAGCAGCCCTGGACAGGGGGACTATGGCTACACCTTC. It translates to CASSPGQGDYGYTF.

The V and J genes are TRBV25-1 and TRBJ1-2, with 8 positions matching TRBD1. With 7 bases clipped from V and 7 bases from J, the junction kept 8 bases outside the gene matches. The CDR3 length is 13 residues. CDR1 is MGHDK, CDR2 SYGVNS, per germline. The CDR3 is CASTQTGAGGYTF. In DNA, the CDR3 is TGTGCCAGCACCCAGACAGGGGCTGGTGGCTACACCTTC.

The chain combines TRBV5-1 with TRBJ2-7, with D possibly being TRBD1 (5 bases). Germline V gene sequence: CDR1 SGHRS, CDR2 YFSETQ. The V end lost 1 base, the J end lost 4 bases, and 12 bases lay between the germline ends. This CDR3 is built from 14 residues. CDR3 loop: CASSLSAGPYEQYF. DNA for the CDR3: TGCGCCAGCAGCTTGTCGGCAGGGCCTTACGAGCAGTACTTC.

V and J are TRBV27 and TRBJ1-1, with D perhaps TRBD1 (5 bases). The V gene's germline CDR1 is MNHEY and CDR2 SMNVEV (reference sequence). CDR3 length: 14 amino acids. V was trimmed by 6 bases and J by 1 base, leaving 12 bases between them. The CDR3 loop is CASRLRVENTEAFF. Here the CDR3 DNA reads TGTGCCAGCAGACTCAGGGTTGAGAACACTGAAGCTTTCTTT.

The rearrangement uses TRBV7-7 and TRBJ2-3; D is perhaps TRBD2 (6 bases). Germline V gives CDR1 SSHAT, CDR2 FNYEAQ (reference sequence). V was shortened by 4 bases and J by 3 bases, with 17 bases between the two germline ends. The CDR3 has 16 amino acids. DNA of the CDR3: TGTGCCAGCAGCTCACGACTAGTCGAGGGGACAGATACGCAGTATTTT. Its protein product is CASSSRLVEGTDTQYF.

On this clone itself: The same CDR3 also results from other DNA sequences found in this sample. V is TRBV7-2 and J is TRBJ2-2; a weak D match, TRBD2 (6 bases). CDR1 is SGHTA and CDR2 is FQGNSA in the germline V gene. This CDR3 is built from 13 residues. Trimming pared 5 bases from V and 7 bases from J, leaving 11 bases between. Here the CDR3 reads CASSPGRGGELFF. CDR3 coding DNA: TGTGCCAGCAGCCCGGGGCGGGGCGGGGAGCTGTTTTTT.

This chain joins TRBV19 and TRBJ1-5, with D possibly TRBD1 on 6 matching bases. Germline V gene data show CDR1 as LNHDA and CDR2 as SQIVND (reference sequence). With 6 bases removed from V and 2 bases from J, the gap between germline ends came to 14 bases. This CDR3 comprises 15 residues. CDR3 DNA: TGTGCCAGTAGGGGGACACAGCGAGGCAATCAGCCCCAGCATTTT. Translating it yields CASRGTQRGNQPQHF.

V usage is TRBV5-1 and J usage is TRBJ2-7; D perhaps matches TRBD2 (5 bases). The V end was cut by 2 bases, the J end by 4 bases, with 16 bases between. The germline CDR1 and CDR2 sequences are SGHRS and YFSETQ. The CDR3 extends over 15 amino acids. For the CDR3, the DNA is TGCGCCAGCAGCTTTGGGCGGGTGGGCACGTACGAGCAGTACTTC. Translating it yields CASSFGRVGTYEQYF. The full variable domain, its missing parts supplied by reference TRBV5-1 and TRBJ2-7, is KAGVTQTPRYLIKTRGQQVTLSCSPISGHRSVSWYQQTPGQGLQFLFEYFSETQRNKGNFPGRFSGRQFSNSRSEMNVSTLELGDSALYLCASSFGRVGTYEQYFGPGTRLTVT.

The genes are TRBV7-8 and TRBJ2-7; weak D call: TRBD2 (7 bases). V gave up 5 bases and J gave up 2 bases, with 19 bases separating them. The CDR3 is 16 amino acids. Germline CDR1 reads SGHVS; CDR2 reads FQNEAQ. The CDR3 loop reads CASSRRGASATYEQYF. The DNA of the CDR3 is TGTGCCAGCAGCCGTCGGGGGGCTAGCGCGACCTACGAGCAGTACTTC.

The genes are TRBV2 and TRBJ1-1; D is unclear. The CDR3 has 14 amino acids. The germline V and J ends were trimmed by 8 bases and 4 bases, with 17 bases remaining between them. CDR1 and CDR2 (germline): SNHLY, FYNNEI. Here the CDR3 reads CASFPRPGSTEAFF. The CDR3 DNA follows: TGTGCCAGCTTCCCGCGTCCTGGTAGCACTGAAGCTTTCTTT.

The chain recombines TRBV6-5 with TRBJ1-5; a weak D match, TRBD1 (6 bases). Germline-derived CDR1 and CDR2 are MNHEY and SVGAGI. The CDR3 runs to 13 residues. Trimming removed 8 bases from V and 6 bases from J, with 14 bases in between. The DNA of the CDR3 is TGTGCCAGCCTCCAGGGGCCGGGTCAGCCCCAGCATTTT. Protein sequence: CASLQGPGQPQHF.

The chain employs TRBV5-1 and TRBJ2-1, with 9 nucleotides matching TRBD1. V lost 0 bases to trimming and J lost 8 bases; unmatched junction nucleotides: 3. Germline CDR1 SGHRS, CDR2 YFSETQ. The CDR3 extends over 14 amino acids. CDR3 sequence reads: CASSLVDRGDEQFF. The CDR3 DNA follows: TGCGCCAGCAGCTTGGTGGACAGGGGTGATGAGCAGTTCTTC.

The rearrangement joins TRBV6-6 to TRBJ2-5; 8 nucleotides align to TRBD1. The CDR3 sequence is 15 residues long. Trimming cost V 7 bases and J 0 bases; bases outside gene matches: 7. Germline V gene lookup returns CDR1 MNHNY and CDR2 SVGAGI (reference sequence). In nucleotides, the CDR3 is TGTGCCAGCACAGGGGGCTTTCGGTACCAAGAGACCCAGTACTTC. Translation: CASTGGFRYQETQYF.

This clone was picked up a small number of times. The genes are TRBV28 and TRBJ2-7; 9 nucleotides line up with TRBD1. V was clipped by 6 bases and J by 2 bases; unmatched bases: 8. Germline CDR1 and CDR2: MDHEN and SYDVKM. This CDR3 has 15 amino acids. The CDR3 reads CASSYAGQGPYEQYF. CDR3 DNA: TGTGCCAGCAGCTATGCCGGACAGGGGCCCTACGAGCAGTACTTC.

This clone is a singleton in its sample. The chain combines TRBV5-1 with TRBJ1-3; D unclear. The germline V gene encodes CDR1 SGHRS and CDR2 YFSETQ. Deletions cut 0 bases from V and 0 bases from J, with 13 bases between. The CDR3 has 17 amino acids. The CDR3 DNA follows: TGCGCCAGCAGCTTGGGGGCCAGAGTTTCCTCTGGAAACACCATATATTTT. Translated: CASSLGARVSSGNTIYF.

The chain combines TRBV5-6 with TRBJ2-3; 11 nucleotides align to TRBD2. The CDR3 loop spans 17 amino acids. The germline CDR1 and CDR2 sequences are SGHDT and YYEEEE. Germline trimming cut 3 bases from V and 1 base from J; bases unmatched to any gene: 7. CDR3 sequence (DNA): TGTGCCAGCAGCTCCTCCGGGACTAGCGGCCGCACAGATACGCAGTATTTT. Encoded protein: CASSSSGTSGRTDTQYF.

The rearrangement uses TRBV15 and TRBJ1-2, with a possible D match to TRBD1 (5 bases). The CDR3 extends over 15 amino acids. Germline CDR1 and CDR2: LNHNV and YYDKDF (reference sequence). V lost 0 bases and J lost 2, with 10 bases in between. CDR3 DNA: TGTGCCACCAGCAGAGATCTGGGGGGGAACTATGGCTACACCTTC. Translated: CATSRDLGGNYGYTF. The full variable domain, in which reference TRBV15 and TRBJ1-2 provide the parts outside the CDR3, is DAMVIQNPRYQVTQFGKPVTLSCSQTLNHNVMYWYQQKSSQAPKLLFHYYDKDFNNEADTPDNFQSRRPNTSFCFLDIRSPGLGDTAMYLCATSRDLGGNYGYTFGSGTRLTVV.

J is TRBJ1-1 and V is TRBV27; 7 nucleotides line up with TRBD1. The germline CDR1 and CDR2 sequences are MNHEY and SMNVEV (reference sequence). The V segment lost 2 bases and the J segment 3 bases; nucleotides outside the gene matches: 3. The length of the CDR3 is 14 residues. CDR3 bases: TGTGCCAGCAGTTTACACAGGGGAGACACTGAAGCTTTCTTT. Encoded protein: CASSLHRGDTEAFF.

The chain links TRBV9 to TRBJ2-7, with D maybe TRBD1 (6 bases). The CDR3 runs to 19 residues. The V end was cut by 0 bases, the J end by 0 bases, with 22 bases between. Germline V gene data show CDR1 as SGDLS and CDR2 as YYNGEE. The CDR3 coding sequence is TGTGCCAGCAGCGTAGAGCCCCCCCGCCAGCGACAGGACTCCTACGAGCAGTACTTC. Translating it yields CASSVEPPRQRQDSYEQYF.

V is TRBV7-9 and J is TRBJ2-3; D is unclear. The ends were cut back, 2 bases at V and 0 bases at J, with 12 bases in the middle. Looked up from germline, CDR1 is SEHNR and CDR2 is FQNEAQ (reference sequence). The CDR3 runs 16 residues. The DNA of the CDR3 is TGTGCCAGCAGCTTATTTGAGGCCACTAGCACAGATACGCAGTATTTT. It codes for CASSLFEATSTDTQYF.

This clone was found a few times. V usage is TRBV19 and J usage is TRBJ1-2, with 7 positions matching TRBD1. V trimming: 11 bases; J trimming: 7 bases; junction bases outside the gene matches: 13. This CDR3 contains 13 residues. Germline V gene data show CDR1 as LNHDA and CDR2 as SQIVND (reference sequence). DNA for the CDR3: TGTGCCTCCAGGAGAGGGGGCTCCCGTGGCTACACCTTC. Protein sequence: CASRRGGSRGYTF.

The rearrangement links TRBV5-4 to TRBJ1-1; the match to TRBD1 covers 9 bases. The V gene's germline CDR1 is SGHNT and CDR2 YYREEE (reference sequence). The CDR3 has 15 amino acids. Trimming at V came to 3 bases and at J to 3 bases, leaving 6 bases not matched to a gene. The CDR3 loop reads CASSWARQGDTEAFF. The CDR3 nucleotides read TGTGCCAGCAGCTGGGCCCGACAGGGGGACACTGAAGCTTTCTTT.

The chain carries TRBV25-1 and TRBJ2-7; D possibly corresponds to TRBD1 (5 bases). V lost 8 bases to trimming and J lost 3 bases, with 11 bases between them. The CDR3 sequence is 12 residues long. Per germline, CDR1 MGHDK and CDR2 SYGVNS. Here the CDR3 reads CASGRTSYEQYF. CDR3 nucleotides: TGTGCCAGCGGTCGGACAAGCTACGAGCAGTACTTC.

DNA of the CDR3: TGTGCCAGCAGCGAGGACAGGGCCCCCTCGGGCTACACCTTC. Residues: CASSEDRAPSGYTF. The chain employs TRBV7-9 and TRBJ1-2; 8 positions agree with TRBD1. This CDR3 has 14 residues. The V gene end was trimmed by 5 bases and the J gene end by 8 bases; junction bases not matched to a gene: 10. CDR1 and CDR2 (germline): SEHNR, FQNEAQ (reference sequence).

The rearrangement links TRBV5-4 to TRBJ1-4, with D possibly TRBD1 on 6 matching bases. The germline CDR1 and CDR2 sequences are SGHNT and YYREEE (reference sequence). The ends were cut back, 1 base at V and 8 bases at J, with 12 bases in the middle. The CDR3 consists of 14 residues. The CDR3 loop is CASSLQGSKEKLFF. The CDR3 DNA sequence: TGTGCCAGCAGCTTGCAGGGGTCCAAAGAAAAACTGTTTTTT. The full variable domain, its missing parts supplied by reference TRBV5-4 and TRBJ1-4, is ETGVTQSPTHLIKTRGQQVTLRCSSQSGHNTVSWYQQALGQGPQFIFQYYREEENGRGNFPPRFSGLQFPNYSSELNVNALELDDSALYLCASSLQGSKEKLFFGSGTQLSVL.

This clone was counted once. In DNA form, the CDR3 reads TGTGCCAGCAGTTCTTCCGGGACAGGGTTCACCTACGAGCAGTACTTC. Its protein product is CASSSSGTGFTYEQYF. The chain links TRBV11-1 to TRBJ2-7; 9 bases are shared with TRBD1. The V gene's germline CDR1 is SGHAT and CDR2 FQDESV (reference sequence). The V segment lost 6 bases and the J segment 2 bases; nucleotides outside the gene matches: 11. This CDR3 contains 16 residues.

The rearrangement links TRBV5-6 to TRBJ2-2; 8 bases line up with TRBD1. V gave up 4 bases and J gave up 1 base; unmatched junction bases: 9. Germline V gene lookup returns CDR1 SGHDT and CDR2 YYEEEE. This CDR3 region has 17 residues. CDR3 residues: CASSQDRVLENTGELFF. The CDR3 bases are TGTGCCAGCAGCCAGGACAGGGTCCTGGAGAACACCGGGGAGCTGTTTTTT.